Listed here are 19 T cell receptor beta chains from one sample, sequenced in a study of blood T cell repertoires in COVID-19. Sequencing was performed with immunoSEQ multiplex PCR; in TCRdb, only in-frame clones are kept and a portion is missing. The sample yields 320,000 or so clones, over 75% seen once. The material sequenced was PBMCs or T cells enriched from blood (not recorded which). These receptors originate from a man younger than 45 who had recovered from COVID-19.

V is TRBV15 and J is TRBJ1-2, with D maybe TRBD1 (6 bases). V was trimmed by 3 bases and J by 6 bases, leaving 17 bases between them. The CDR3 runs 15 residues. Germline V lookup: CDR1 LNHNV, CDR2 YYDKDF (reference sequence). The CDR3 bases are TGTGCCACCAGCAGGGCCCCTAGGGGGGGGGATGGCTACACCTTC. This codes for CATSRAPRGGDGYTF.

Points on this clone: Other DNA sequences of this sample code for an identical CDR3. J is TRBJ2-2 and V is TRBV12-5; 11 bases are shared with TRBD2. This CDR3 spans 16 amino acids. Trimming cost V 6 bases and J 1 base; bases outside gene matches: 4. Germline V lookup: CDR1 LGHNT, CDR2 FRNRAP. The CDR3 bases are TGTGCTAGTGGGCCAGGGACTAGCGGGAACACCGGGGAGCTGTTTTTT. Translation gives CASGPGTSGNTGELFF.

The rearrangement joins TRBV5-1 to TRBJ2-7; 10 bases match TRBD2. Germline V gene sequence: CDR1 SGHRS, CDR2 YFSETQ. The CDR3 has 18 amino acids. The trim removed 0 bases at V and 0 bases at J, leaving 9 bases unmatched. The CDR3 DNA reads TGCGCCAGCAGCTTGGTAGCGGCTAGCGGGGGCCACTCCTACGAGCAGTACTTC. As protein: CASSLVAASGGHSYEQYF.

The chain carries TRBV3-1 (or the pseudogene TRBV3-2) and TRBJ1-4; 11 nucleotides match TRBD1. V dropped 4 bases and J dropped 6; count of bases not matched to a gene: 7. The CDR3 is made up of 16 amino acids. The germline gives CDR1 LGHDT, CDR2 YNNKEL (reference sequence). The DNA for the CDR3 is TGTGCCAGCAGCCCGGGGTTGGGACAGGGGGATGAAAAACTGTTTTTT. It translates to CASSPGLGQGDEKLFF.

The gene calls are TRBV5-4 and TRBJ1-5, with D perhaps matching TRBD1 (5 bases). The V gene's germline CDR1 is SGHNT and CDR2 YYREEE (reference sequence). V lost 1 base to trimming and J lost 0 bases, with 11 bases between them. There are 16 residues in the CDR3. In DNA form, the CDR3 reads TGTGCCAGCAGCTTGCGGGGCGGGGGTAGCAATCAGCCCCAGCATTTT. Translation: CASSLRGGGSNQPQHF.

The rearrangement links TRBV28 to TRBJ1-2, with D tentatively TRBD1 (6 bases). V dropped 7 bases and J dropped 0 bases, with 12 bases sitting between them. Germline values: CDR1 MDHEN, CDR2 SYDVKM. This CDR3 has 14 amino acids. The CDR3 DNA reads TGTGCCAGCACTCGGGCAGGGGCTAACTATGGCTACACCTTC. It is translated as CASTRAGANYGYTF.

CDR3 in DNA: TGTGCCTGGATTACGCAGGGAAGCTCCTATAATTCACCCCTCCACTTT. It codes for CAWITQGSSYNSPLHF. The gene calls are TRBV30 and TRBJ1-6, with D tentatively TRBD1 (5 bases). V was pared by 4 bases and J by 0 bases, with 13 bases between. This CDR3 has 16 amino acids. The germline V gene encodes CDR1 GTSNPN and CDR2 SVGIG (reference sequence). Looking up the rest from reference TRBV30 and TRBJ1-6 gives the full variable domain: SQTIHQWPATLVQPVGSPLSLECTVEGTSNPNLYWYRQAAGRGLQLLFYSVGIGQISSEVPQNLSASRPQDRQFILSSKKLLLSDSGFYLCAWITQGSSYNSPLHFGNGTRLTVT.

The V call is TRBV6-5, the J call TRBJ1-5, with 7 bases matching TRBD1. The CDR3 loop spans 13 amino acids. Germline loops: CDR1 MNHEY, CDR2 SVGAGI. With V trimmed by 0 bases and J by 12 bases, 5 bases remained unmatched. In DNA, the CDR3 is TGTGCCAGCAGTTACTCAAGACAGGGAGACCAGCATTTT. The encoded protein is CASSYSRQGDQHF.

The chain is built from TRBV4-1 and TRBJ2-5; D perhaps matches TRBD1 (6 bases). The CDR3 totals 15 residues. CDR1 and CDR2 from the germline V gene are MGHRA and YSYEKL. V was cut by 2 bases and J by 5 bases, with 15 bases left in between. CDR3 amino acids: CASSQRTWGRETQYF. The CDR3 DNA sequence: TGCGCCAGCAGCCAACGGACATGGGGGCGGGAGACCCAGTACTTC.

This chain joins TRBV2 and TRBJ2-7; 7 bases map to TRBD1. Germline V CDR1 and CDR2: SNHLY, FYNNEI. There are 13 residues in the CDR3. V was pared by 8 bases and J by 2 bases, with 6 bases of the junction left unmatched. CDR3 sequence reads: CASATGRTYEQYF. As DNA, the CDR3 is TGTGCCAGCGCGACAGGGAGAACCTACGAGCAGTACTTC. The full variable domain, with the rest looked up from reference TRBV2 and TRBJ2-7, is EPEVTQTPSHQVTQMGQEVILRCVPISNHLYFYWYRQILGQKVEFLVSFYNNEISEKSEIFDDQFSVERPDGSNFTLKIRSTKLEDSAMYFCASATGRTYEQYFGPGTRLTVT.

This chain links TRBV6-6 with TRBJ2-2; D ambiguous. V was pared by 8 bases and J by 3 bases, with 10 bases between. Germline V gene sequence: CDR1 MNHNY, CDR2 SVGAGI (reference sequence). The CDR3 contains 13 residues. The CDR3 region is CASFTTDTGELFF. In DNA, the CDR3 is TGTGCCAGCTTTACCACAGACACCGGGGAGCTGTTTTTT.

The chain combines TRBV2 with TRBJ2-7; D perhaps matches TRBD2 (5 bases). V lost 6 bases to trimming and J lost 2 bases, with 5 bases between them. Germline V lookup: CDR1 SNHLY, CDR2 FYNNEI. The CDR3 runs to 11 residues. CDR3 in amino acids: CASREAYEQYF. The CDR3 DNA reads as TGTGCCAGCAGGGAGGCCTACGAGCAGTACTTC.

The chain uses TRBV29-1 and TRBJ1-2; D may be TRBD1 (6 bases). Trimming pared 0 bases from V and 7 bases from J, leaving 15 bases between. CDR1 and CDR2 from the germline V gene are SQVTM and ANQGSEA. The CDR3 has 14 amino acids. The CDR3 DNA sequence: TGCAGCGTTGAAGATTATGGGGGCCCCAGTGGCTACACCTTC. The encoded protein is CSVEDYGGPSGYTF.

The rearrangement links TRBV5-1 to TRBJ2-1; TRBD2 might be the D (7 bases). Germline V CDR1 and CDR2: SGHRS, YFSETQ. CDR3 length equals 15 residues. V lost 0 bases to trimming and J lost 7 bases, with 14 bases between them. The CDR3 nucleotides are TGCGCCAGCAGCTTGGGAGGGGGGGCCAGTAATGAGCAGTTCTTC. This translates into CASSLGGGASNEQFF.

V is TRBV19 and J is TRBJ1-1; no clear D. Per the germline V gene, CDR1 is LNHDA and CDR2 is SQIVND (reference sequence). V lost 3 bases and J 1 base, leaving 6 bases between the germline ends. CDR3 length: 13 amino acids. CDR3 bases: TGTGCCAGTAGTATCACAAAGAACACTGAAGCTTTCTTT. It translates to CASSITKNTEAFF.

This chain joins TRBV2 and TRBJ2-5; D is uncertain. Germline CDR1 reads SNHLY; CDR2 reads FYNNEI. V was clipped by 1 base and J by 2 bases, with 5 bases between them. The CDR3 spans 13 residues. In nucleotides, the CDR3 is TGTGCCAGCAGTGAAGGTGTACAAGAGACCCAGTACTTC. This codes for CASSEGVQETQYF.

In this sample, this clone turned up once. The chain carries TRBV5-1 and TRBJ2-5; 10 bases are shared with TRBD2. This CDR3 is built from 16 residues. Looked up from germline, CDR1 is SGHRS and CDR2 is YFSETQ. J gave up 1 base and V 0 bases, and 3 bases lay outside the gene matches. This CDR3 is CASSLGAGGSQETQYF. The CDR3 DNA follows: TGCGCCAGCAGCTTGGGAGCGGGGGGGTCCCAAGAGACCCAGTACTTC.

This clone has a handful of counts. The chain combines TRBV6-4 with TRBJ2-1, with TRBD1 matching 9 bases. Germline-derived CDR1 and CDR2 are MRHNA and SNTAGT. The CDR3 covers 14 residues. V shed 3 bases, J shed 12 bases, and the junction held 9 bases outside the gene matches. This CDR3 is CASSDGTGMGWQFF. The CDR3 bases are TGTGCCAGCAGTGATGGGACAGGGATGGGATGGCAGTTCTTC.

This clone showed up just a few times. This rearrangement joins TRBV5-1 to TRBJ1-6; D is uncertain. CDR1 and CDR2 (germline): SGHRS, YFSETQ. Trimming shortened V by 0 bases and J by 7 bases, and 11 bases separated the two germline ends. CDR3 length: 15 amino acids. CDR3 in amino acids: CASSLDRVGNSPLHF. The CDR3 coding sequence is TGCGCCAGCAGCTTGGATCGGGTAGGAAATTCACCCCTCCACTTT.